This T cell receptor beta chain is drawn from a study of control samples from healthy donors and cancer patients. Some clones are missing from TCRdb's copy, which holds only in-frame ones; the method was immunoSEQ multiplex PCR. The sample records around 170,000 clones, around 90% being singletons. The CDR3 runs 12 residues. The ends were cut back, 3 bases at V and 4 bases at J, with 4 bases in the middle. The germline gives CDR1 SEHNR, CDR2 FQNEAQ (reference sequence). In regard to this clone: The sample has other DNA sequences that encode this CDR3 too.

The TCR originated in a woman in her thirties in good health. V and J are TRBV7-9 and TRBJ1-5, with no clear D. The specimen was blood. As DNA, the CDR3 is TGTGCCAGCAGCTTTTTGAATCAGCCCCAGCATTTT. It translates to CASSFLNQPQHF. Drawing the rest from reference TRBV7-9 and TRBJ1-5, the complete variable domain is DTGVSQNPRHKITKRGQNVTFRCDPISEHNRLYWYRQTLGQGPEFLTYFQNEAQLEKSRLLSDRFSAERPKGSFSTLEIQRTEQGDSAMYLCASSFLNQPQHFGDGTRLSIL.